This TCR beta chain was captured by sequencing in a study of regulatory T cells in long-lasting Graves disease. Through Arm-PCR of CDR3 regions and iRepertoire HTBI primers, TCR beta libraries were built. TCRdb recomputed calls from the multiplex PCR reads with MiXCR, one row per CDR3 protein. This sample has approximately 470,000 distinct CDR3 sequences, with less than 25% found just once. This clonotype was detected a few times. What it binds is not known. Indicated time point: persistent/refractory GD, antithyroid drugs over 5 years with positive TRAb. The TCR library was made from RNA extracted from PBMCs. As a group, patients came from one endocrinology department in Xi'an, China. The CDR3 runs to 13 residues. The germline gives CDR1 MGHRA, CDR2 YSYEKL. The V end lost 2 bases, the J end lost 5 bases, and 9 bases lay between the germline ends. The study, taken as a whole, reports: Favoring TRBV28, TRBJ1-2 and TRBJ2-5 was a feature seen in persistent disease.

This TCR derives from a female donor with Graves disease. The starting material was peripheral blood mononuclear cells (PBMCs), obtained when the disease was refractory, from a patient treated with antithyroid drugs. The chain couples TRBV4-1 to TRBJ1-2; perhaps TRBD1 as D (5 bases). Here the CDR3 reads CASSQPGKYGYTF. The CDR3 nucleotides are TGCGCCAGCAGCCAACCAGGGAAGTATGGCTACACCTTC.